This TCR beta chain originates from a study of beta chain features in type 1 diabetes. Note on this clone: Antigen: not known.

Study findings and constraints: The study found moderately but significantly shorter TCRB CDR3s in all four CD4+ subsets of Type 1 diabetes patients.

Every donor had blood drawn once into heparin, roughly 0.11 L on average. Trimming took 1 base from V and 10 from J, leaving 8 bases between them. The germline V gene encodes CDR1 SGHNT and CDR2 YYREEE (reference sequence). The CDR3 extends over 11 amino acids. The authors reverse transcribed all of the isolated RNA, so sequencing captured expressed TCRB transcripts. Using immunoSEQ multiplex PCR, the repertoire was profiled, and TCRdb retains in-frame clones only, with some absent. The sample carries more than 300,000 clones, over 10% recorded once. The sequencing sample was made of naive CD4+ T cells from blood. The V and J genes are TRBV5-4 and TRBJ2-5; no clear D. The sequence was collected from a woman aged 18 to 35 with type 1 diabetes. CDR3 sequence: CASSLQSHQYF. The CDR3 nucleotides read TGTGCCAGCAGCTTGCAAAGCCACCAGTACTTC.